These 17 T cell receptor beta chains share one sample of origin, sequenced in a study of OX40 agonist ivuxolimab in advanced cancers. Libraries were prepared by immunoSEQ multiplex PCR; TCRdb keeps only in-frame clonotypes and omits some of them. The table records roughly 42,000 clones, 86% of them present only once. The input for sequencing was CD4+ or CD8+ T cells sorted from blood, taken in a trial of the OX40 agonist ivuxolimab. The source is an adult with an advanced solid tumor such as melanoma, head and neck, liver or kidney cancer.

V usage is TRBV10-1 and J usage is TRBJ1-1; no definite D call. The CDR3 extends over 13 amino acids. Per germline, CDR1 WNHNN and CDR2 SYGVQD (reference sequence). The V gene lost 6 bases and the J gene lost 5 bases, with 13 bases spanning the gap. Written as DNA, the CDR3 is TGCGCCAGCAGGGCGCGGGCCGGGACTGAAGCTTTCTTT. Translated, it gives CASRARAGTEAFF.

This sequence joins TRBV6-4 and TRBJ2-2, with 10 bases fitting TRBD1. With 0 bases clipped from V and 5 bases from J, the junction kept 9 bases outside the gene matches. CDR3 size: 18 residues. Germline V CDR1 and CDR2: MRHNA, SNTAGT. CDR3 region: CASSDSPPRQGATGELFF. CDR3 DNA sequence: TGTGCCAGCAGTGACTCTCCTCCGAGACAGGGGGCTACCGGGGAGCTGTTTTTT.

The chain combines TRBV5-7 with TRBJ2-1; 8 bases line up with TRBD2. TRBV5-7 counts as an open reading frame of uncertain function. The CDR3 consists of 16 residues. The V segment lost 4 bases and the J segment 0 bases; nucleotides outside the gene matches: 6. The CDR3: CASSILAESSYNEQFF. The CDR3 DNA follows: TGTGCCAGCAGCATACTAGCGGAGAGCTCCTACAATGAGCAGTTCTTC.

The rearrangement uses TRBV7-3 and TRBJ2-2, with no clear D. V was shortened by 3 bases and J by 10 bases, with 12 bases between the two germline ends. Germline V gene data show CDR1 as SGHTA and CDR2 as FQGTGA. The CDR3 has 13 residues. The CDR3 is CASSLVTDSELFF. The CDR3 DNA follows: TGTGCCAGCAGCTTGGTCACCGACTCGGAGCTGTTTTTT.

This chain's CDR3 is CSVEGALEGYNEQFF. The CDR3, as DNA: TGCAGCGTTGAAGGTGCTCTAGAGGGCTACAATGAGCAGTTCTTC. This chain links TRBV29-1 with TRBJ2-1, with a possible D match to TRBD2 (5 bases). The CDR3 totals 15 residues. In germline, CDR1 is SQVTM, CDR2 ANQGSEA. Trimming removed 1 base at V and 3 bases at J, with 13 bases between.

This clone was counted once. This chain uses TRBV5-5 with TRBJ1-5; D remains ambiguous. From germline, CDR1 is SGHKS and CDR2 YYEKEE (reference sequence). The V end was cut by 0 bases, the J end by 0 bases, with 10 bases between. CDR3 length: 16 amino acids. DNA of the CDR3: TGTGCCAGCAGCTTGGAGGGAGTATATAGCAATCAGCCCCAGCATTTT. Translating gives CASSLEGVYSNQPQHF. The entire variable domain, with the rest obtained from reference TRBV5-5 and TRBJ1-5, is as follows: DAGVTQSPTHLIKTRGQQVTLRCSPISGHKSVSWYQQVLGQGPQFIFQYYEKEERGRGNFPDRFSARQFPNYSSELNVNALLLGDSALYLCASSLEGVYSNQPQHFGDGTRLSIL.

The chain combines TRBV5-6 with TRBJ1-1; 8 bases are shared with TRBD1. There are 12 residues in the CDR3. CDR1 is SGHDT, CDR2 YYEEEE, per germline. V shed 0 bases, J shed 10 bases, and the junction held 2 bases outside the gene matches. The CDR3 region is CASSLARGPAFF. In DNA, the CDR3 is TGTGCCAGCAGCTTGGCCAGGGGGCCAGCTTTCTTT.

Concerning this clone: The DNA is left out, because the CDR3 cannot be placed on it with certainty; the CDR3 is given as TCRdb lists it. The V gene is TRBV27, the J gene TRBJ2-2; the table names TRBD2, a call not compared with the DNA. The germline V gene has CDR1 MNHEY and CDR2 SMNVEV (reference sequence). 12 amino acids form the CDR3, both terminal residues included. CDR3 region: CASSFGAGELFF.

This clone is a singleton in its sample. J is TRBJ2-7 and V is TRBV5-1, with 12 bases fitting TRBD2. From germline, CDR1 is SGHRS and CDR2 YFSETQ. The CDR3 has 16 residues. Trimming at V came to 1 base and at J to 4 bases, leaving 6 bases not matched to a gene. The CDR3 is CASSLTETSGSYEQYF. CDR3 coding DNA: TGCGCCAGCAGCTTGACTGAGACTAGCGGGAGTTACGAGCAGTACTTC.

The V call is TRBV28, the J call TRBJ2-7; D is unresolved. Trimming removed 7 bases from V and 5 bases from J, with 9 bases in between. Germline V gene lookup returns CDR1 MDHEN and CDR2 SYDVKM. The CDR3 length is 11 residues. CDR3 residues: CASNDDDEQYF. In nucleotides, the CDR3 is TGTGCCAGCAATGATGACGACGAGCAGTACTTC.

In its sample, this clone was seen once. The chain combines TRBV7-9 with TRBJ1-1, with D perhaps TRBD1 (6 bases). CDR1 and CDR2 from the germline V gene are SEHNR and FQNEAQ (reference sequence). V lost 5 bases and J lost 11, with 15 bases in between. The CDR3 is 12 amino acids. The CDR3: CASSPDGGQAFF. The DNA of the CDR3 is TGTGCCAGCAGCCCCGACGGGGGGCAGGCTTTCTTT.

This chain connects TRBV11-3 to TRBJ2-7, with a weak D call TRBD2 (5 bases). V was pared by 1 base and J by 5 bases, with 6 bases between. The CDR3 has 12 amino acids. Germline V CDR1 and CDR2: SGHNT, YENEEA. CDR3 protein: CASSLAGNEQYF. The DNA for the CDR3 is TGTGCCAGCAGCTTAGCCGGGAACGAGCAGTACTTC. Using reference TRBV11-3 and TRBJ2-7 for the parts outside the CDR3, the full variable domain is EAGVVQSPRYKIIEKKQPVAFWCNPISGHNTLYWYLQNLGQGPELLIRYENEEAVDDSQLPKDRFSAERLKGVDSTLKIQPAELGDSAVYLCASSLAGNEQYFGPGTRLTVT.

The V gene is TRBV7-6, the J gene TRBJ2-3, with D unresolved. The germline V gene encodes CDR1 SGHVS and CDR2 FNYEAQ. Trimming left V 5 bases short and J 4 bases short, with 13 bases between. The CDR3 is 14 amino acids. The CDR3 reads CASSPEQYPDTQYF. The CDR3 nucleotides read TGTGCCAGCAGCCCAGAGCAATATCCAGATACGCAGTATTTT. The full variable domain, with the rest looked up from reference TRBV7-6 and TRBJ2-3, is GAGVSQSPRYKVTKRGQDVALRCDPISGHVSLYWYRQALGQGPEFLTYFNYEAQQDKSGLPNDRFSAERPEGSISTLTIQRTEQRDSAMYRCASSPEQYPDTQYFGPGTRLTVL.

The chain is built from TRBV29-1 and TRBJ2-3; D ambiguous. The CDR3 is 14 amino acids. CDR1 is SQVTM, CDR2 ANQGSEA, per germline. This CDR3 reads CSIFPAWDTDTQYF. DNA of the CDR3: TGCAGTATTTTCCCCGCCTGGGACACAGATACGCAGTATTTT.

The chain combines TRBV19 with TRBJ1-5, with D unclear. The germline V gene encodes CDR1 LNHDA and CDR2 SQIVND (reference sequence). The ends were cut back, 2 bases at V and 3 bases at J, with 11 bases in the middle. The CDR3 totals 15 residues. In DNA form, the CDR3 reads TGTGCCAGTAGTATAAACCCCGGGTTCAATCAGCCCCAGCATTTT. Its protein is CASSINPGFNQPQHF.

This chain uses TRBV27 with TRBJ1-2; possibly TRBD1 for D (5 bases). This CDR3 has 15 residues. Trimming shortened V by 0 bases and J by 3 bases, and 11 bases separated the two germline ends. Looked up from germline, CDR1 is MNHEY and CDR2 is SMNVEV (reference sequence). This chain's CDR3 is CASSLSIRDYYGYTF. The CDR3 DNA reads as TGTGCCAGCAGTTTATCGATAAGGGACTACTATGGCTACACCTTC.

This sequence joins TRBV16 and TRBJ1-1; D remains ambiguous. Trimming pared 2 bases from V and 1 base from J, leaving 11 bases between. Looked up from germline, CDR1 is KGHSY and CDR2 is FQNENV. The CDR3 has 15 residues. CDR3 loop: CASSQLTSPNTEAFF. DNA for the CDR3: TGTGCCAGCAGCCAACTAACCTCACCGAACACTGAAGCTTTCTTT.